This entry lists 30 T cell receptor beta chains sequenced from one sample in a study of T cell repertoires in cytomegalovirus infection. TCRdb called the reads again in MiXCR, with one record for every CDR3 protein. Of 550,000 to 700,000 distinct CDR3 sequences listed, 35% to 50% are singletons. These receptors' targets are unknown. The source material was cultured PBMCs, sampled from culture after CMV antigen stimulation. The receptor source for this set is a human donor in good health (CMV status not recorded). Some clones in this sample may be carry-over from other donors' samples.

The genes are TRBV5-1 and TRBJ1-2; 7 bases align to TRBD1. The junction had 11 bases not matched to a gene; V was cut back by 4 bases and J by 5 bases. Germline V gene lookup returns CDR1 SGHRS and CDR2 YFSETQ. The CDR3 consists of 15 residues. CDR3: CASSLFGTAGYGYTF. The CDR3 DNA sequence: TGCGCCAGCAGCCTATTCGGGACAGCGGGTTATGGCTACACCTTC.

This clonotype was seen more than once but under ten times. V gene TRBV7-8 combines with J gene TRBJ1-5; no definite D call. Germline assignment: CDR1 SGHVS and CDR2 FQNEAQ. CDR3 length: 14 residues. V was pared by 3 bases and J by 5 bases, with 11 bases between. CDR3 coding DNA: TGTGCCAGCAGCTTCAACCGGGGTGATCAGCCCCAGCATTTT. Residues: CASSFNRGDQPQHF.

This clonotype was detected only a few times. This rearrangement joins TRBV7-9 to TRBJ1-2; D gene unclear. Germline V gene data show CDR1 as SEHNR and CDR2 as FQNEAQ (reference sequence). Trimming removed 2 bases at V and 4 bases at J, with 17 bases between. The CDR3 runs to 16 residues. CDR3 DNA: TGTGCCAGCAGCTTAACCCCGCCCGGACGGCCCTATGGCTACACCTTC. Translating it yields CASSLTPPGRPYGYTF.

This chain's CDR3 is CASSPSTESSYEQYF. The CDR3 DNA reads as TGTGCCAGCAGTCCCTCGACCGAAAGCTCCTACGAGCAGTACTTC. The chain uses TRBV28 and TRBJ2-7; D unresolved. The germline CDR1 and CDR2 sequences are MDHEN and SYDVKM. The V and J ends lost 5 bases and 0 bases respectively, with 14 bases between them. CDR3 length equals 15 residues.

The chain's CDR3 is CAISELQAADEQFF. In DNA form, the CDR3 reads TGTGCCATCAGTGAGTTACAGGCGGCCGATGAGCAGTTCTTC. This chain joins TRBV10-3 and TRBJ2-1, with D perhaps TRBD1 (5 bases). CDR3 length equals 14 residues. Trimming stripped 1 base from V and 8 bases from J, with 12 bases between. CDR1 is ENHRY and CDR2 is SYGVKD in the germline V gene.

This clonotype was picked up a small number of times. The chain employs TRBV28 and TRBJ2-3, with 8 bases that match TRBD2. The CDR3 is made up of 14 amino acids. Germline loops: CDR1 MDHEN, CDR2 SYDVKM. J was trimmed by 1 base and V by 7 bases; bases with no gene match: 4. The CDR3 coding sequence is TGTGCCAGCACCCTTAGCGGGGGCACAGATACGCAGTATTTT. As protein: CASTLSGGTDTQYF. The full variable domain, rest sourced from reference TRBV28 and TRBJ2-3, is DVKVTQSSRYLVKRTGEKVFLECVQDMDHENMFWYRQDPGLGLRLIYFSYDVKMKEKGDIPEGYSVSREKKERFSLILESASTNQTSMYLCASTLSGGTDTQYFGPGTRLTVL.

The CDR3 is CASSQPAWVGDTQYF. The CDR3 DNA reads TGTGCCAGCAGCCAACCGGCGTGGGTCGGGGATACGCAGTATTTT. V gene TRBV12-3 or TRBV12-4 combines with J gene TRBJ2-3; D call uncertain. The CDR3 consists of 15 residues. The germline V and J ends were trimmed by 6 bases and 6 bases, with 19 bases remaining between them.

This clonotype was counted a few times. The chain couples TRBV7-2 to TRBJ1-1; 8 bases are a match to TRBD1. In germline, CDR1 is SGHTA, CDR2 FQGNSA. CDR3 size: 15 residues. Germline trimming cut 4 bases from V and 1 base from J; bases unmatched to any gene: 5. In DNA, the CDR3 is TGTGCCAGCAGCTACACCGGGACAGGGAACACTGAAGCTTTCTTT. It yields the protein CASSYTGTGNTEAFF.

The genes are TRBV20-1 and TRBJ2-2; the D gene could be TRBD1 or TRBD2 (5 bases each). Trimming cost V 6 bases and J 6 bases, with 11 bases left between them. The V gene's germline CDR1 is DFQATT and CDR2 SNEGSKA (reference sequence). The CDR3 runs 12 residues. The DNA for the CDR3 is TGCAGTGCCACCAAGGGACCCGGGGAGCTGTTTTTT. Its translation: CSATKGPGELFF.

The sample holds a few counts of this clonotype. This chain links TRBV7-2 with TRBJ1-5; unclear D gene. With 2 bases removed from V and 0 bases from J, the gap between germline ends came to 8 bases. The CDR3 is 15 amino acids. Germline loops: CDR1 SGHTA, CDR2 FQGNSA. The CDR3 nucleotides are TGTGCCAGCAGCTTATGGGCCACTAGCAATCAGCCCCAGCATTTT. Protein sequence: CASSLWATSNQPQHF. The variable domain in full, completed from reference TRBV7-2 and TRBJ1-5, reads GAGVSQSPSNKVTEKGKDVELRCDPISGHTALYWYRQSLGQGLEFLIYFQGNSAPDKSGLPSDRFSAERTGGSVSTLTIQRTQQEDSAVYLCASSLWATSNQPQHFGDGTRLSIL.

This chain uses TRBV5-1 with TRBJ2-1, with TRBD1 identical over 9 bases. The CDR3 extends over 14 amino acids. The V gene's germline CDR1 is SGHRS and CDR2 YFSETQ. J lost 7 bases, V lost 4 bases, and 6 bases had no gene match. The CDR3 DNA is TGCGCCAGCAGCCGCGGGACAGGGTTAAATGAGCAGTTCTTC. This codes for CASSRGTGLNEQFF.

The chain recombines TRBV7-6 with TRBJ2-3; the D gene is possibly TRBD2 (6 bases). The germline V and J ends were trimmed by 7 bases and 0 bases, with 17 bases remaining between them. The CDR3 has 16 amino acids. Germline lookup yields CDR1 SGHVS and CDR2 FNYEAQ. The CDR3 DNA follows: TGTGCCAGCACCATAGGGTGGGGGGAGAGCACAGATACGCAGTATTTT. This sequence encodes CASTIGWGESTDTQYF.

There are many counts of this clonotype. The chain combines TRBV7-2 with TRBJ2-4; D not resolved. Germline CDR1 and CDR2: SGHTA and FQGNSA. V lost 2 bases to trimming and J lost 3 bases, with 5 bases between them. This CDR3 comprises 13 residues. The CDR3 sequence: CASSLLGKNIQYF. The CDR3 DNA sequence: TGTGCCAGCAGCTTACTGGGCAAAAACATTCAGTACTTC.

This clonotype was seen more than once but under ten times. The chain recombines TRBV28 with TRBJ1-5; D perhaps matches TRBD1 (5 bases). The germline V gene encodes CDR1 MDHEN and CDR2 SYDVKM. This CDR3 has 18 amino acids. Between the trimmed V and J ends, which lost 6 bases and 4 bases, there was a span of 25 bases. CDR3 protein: CASSPSILRQKRNQPQHF. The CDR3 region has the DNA TGTGCCAGCAGCCCCAGCATACTTAGACAGAAAAGGAATCAGCCCCAGCATTTT.

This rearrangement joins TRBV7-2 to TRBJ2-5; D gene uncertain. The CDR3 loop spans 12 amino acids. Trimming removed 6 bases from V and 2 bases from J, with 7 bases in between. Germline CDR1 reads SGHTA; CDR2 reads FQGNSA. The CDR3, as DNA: TGTGCCAGCAGAACTTTTCAAGAGACCCAGTACTTC. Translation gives CASRTFQETQYF.

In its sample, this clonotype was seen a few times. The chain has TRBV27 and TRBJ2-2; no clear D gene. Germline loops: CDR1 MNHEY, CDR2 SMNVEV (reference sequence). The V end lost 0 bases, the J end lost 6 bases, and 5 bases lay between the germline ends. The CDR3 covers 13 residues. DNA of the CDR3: TGTGCCAGCAGTTTATCTTGGTCCGGGGAGCTGTTTTTT. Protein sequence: CASSLSWSGELFF.

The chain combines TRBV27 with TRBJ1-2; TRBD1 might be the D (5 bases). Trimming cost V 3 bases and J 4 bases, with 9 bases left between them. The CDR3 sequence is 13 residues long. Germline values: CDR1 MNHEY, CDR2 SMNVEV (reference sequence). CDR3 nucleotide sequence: TGTGCCAGCAGTTTTAGGCAGGGCTATGGCTACACCTTC. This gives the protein CASSFRQGYGYTF.

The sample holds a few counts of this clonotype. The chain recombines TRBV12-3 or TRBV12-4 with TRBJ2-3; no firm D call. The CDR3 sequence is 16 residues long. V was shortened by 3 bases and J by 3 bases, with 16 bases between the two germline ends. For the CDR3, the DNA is TGTGCCAGCAGTTTCGGCGGCTCCCTAGTAACAGATACGCAGTATTTT. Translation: CASSFGGSLVTDTQYF.

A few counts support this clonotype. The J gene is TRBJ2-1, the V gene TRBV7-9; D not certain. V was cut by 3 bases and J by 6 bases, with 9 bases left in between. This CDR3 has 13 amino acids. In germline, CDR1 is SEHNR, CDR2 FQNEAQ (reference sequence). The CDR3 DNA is TGTGCCAGCAGCTTTTCGTTTGGCAATGAGCAGTTCTTC. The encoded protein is CASSFSFGNEQFF.

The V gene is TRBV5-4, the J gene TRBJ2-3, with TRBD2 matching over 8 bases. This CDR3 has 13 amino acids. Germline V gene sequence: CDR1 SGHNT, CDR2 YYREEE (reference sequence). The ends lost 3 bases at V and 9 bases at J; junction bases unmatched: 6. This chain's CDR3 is CASSSETSATQYF. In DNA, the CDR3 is TGTGCCAGCAGCTCAGAGACTAGCGCCACGCAGTATTTT.

CDR3 residues: CSARDRIMNTEAFF. The CDR3 region has the DNA TGCAGTGCTAGGGACAGGATAATGAACACTGAAGCTTTCTTT. The chain joins TRBV20-1 to TRBJ1-1; TRBD1 matches 7 bases. In germline, CDR1 is DFQATT, CDR2 SNEGSKA (reference sequence). Trimming removed 3 bases from V and 0 bases from J; junction bases left unmatched: 4. This CDR3 comprises 14 residues.

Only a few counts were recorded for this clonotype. CDR3 sequence: CASSFWSGQYNEQFF. CDR3 nucleotides: TGTGCCAGCAGCTTCTGGAGCGGGCAGTACAATGAGCAGTTCTTC. The chain combines TRBV7-2 with TRBJ2-1; possible D gene TRBD2, 6 bases. The CDR3 contains 15 residues. Germline assignment: CDR1 SGHTA and CDR2 FQGNSA. V lost 3 bases to trimming and J lost 4 bases, with 13 bases between them.

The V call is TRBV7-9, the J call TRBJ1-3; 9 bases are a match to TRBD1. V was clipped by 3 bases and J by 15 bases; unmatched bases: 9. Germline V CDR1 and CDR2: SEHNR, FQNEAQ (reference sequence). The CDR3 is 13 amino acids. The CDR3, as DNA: TGTGCCAGCAGCTTGGGACAGGGAGAATGGGGATATTTT. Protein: CASSLGQGEWGYF.

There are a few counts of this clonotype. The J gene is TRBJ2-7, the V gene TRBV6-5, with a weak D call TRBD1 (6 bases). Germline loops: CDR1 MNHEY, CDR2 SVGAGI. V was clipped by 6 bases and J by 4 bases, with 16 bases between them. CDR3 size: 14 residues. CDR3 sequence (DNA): TGTGCCAGCAGCTCCCCGGGACAAACTTACGAGCAGTACTTC. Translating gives CASSSPGQTYEQYF.

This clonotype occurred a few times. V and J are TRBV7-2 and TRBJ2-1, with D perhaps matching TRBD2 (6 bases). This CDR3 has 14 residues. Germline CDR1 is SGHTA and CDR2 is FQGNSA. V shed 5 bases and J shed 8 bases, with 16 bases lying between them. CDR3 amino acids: CASSPSLARYEQFF. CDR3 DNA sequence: TGTGCCAGCAGCCCCAGTCTAGCGCGCTATGAGCAGTTCTTC. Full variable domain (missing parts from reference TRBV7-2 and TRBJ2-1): GAGVSQSPSNKVTEKGKDVELRCDPISGHTALYWYRQSLGQGLEFLIYFQGNSAPDKSGLPSDRFSAERTGGSVSTLTIQRTQQEDSAVYLCASSPSLARYEQFFGPGTRLTVL.

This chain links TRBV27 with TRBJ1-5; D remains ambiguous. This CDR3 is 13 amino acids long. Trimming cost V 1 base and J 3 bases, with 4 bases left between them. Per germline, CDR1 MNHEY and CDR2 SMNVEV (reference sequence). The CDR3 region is CASSLFPNQPQHF. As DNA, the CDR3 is TGTGCCAGCAGTTTATTCCCCAATCAGCCCCAGCATTTT.

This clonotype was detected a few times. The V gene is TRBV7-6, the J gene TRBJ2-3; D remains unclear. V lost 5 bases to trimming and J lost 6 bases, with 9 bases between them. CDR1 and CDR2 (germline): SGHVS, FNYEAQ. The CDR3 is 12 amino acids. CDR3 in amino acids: CASSPFSDTQYF. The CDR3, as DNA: TGTGCCAGCAGCCCCTTCTCGGATACGCAGTATTTT.

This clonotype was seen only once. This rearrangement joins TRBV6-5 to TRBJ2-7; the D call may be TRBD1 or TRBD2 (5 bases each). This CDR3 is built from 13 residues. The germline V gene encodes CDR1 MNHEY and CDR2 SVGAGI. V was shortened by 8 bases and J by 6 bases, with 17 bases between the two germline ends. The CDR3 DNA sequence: TGTGCCAGCCGCCCGGGGCGGTCAGCCGAGCAGTACTTC. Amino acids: CASRPGRSAEQYF.

Here the CDR3 reads CASSLLGLSGANVLTF. The DNA for the CDR3 is TGTGCCAGCAGTTTACTAGGGCTTTCTGGGGCCAACGTCCTGACTTTC. This chain uses TRBV12-3 or TRBV12-4 with TRBJ2-6; D gene uncertain. V lost 2 bases and J 1 base, leaving 9 bases between the germline ends. CDR3 length equals 16 residues.

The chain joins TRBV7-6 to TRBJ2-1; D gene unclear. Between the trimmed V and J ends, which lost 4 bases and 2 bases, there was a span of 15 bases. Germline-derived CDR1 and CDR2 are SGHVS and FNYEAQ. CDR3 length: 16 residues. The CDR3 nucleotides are TGTGCCAGCAGCTCCCCTAGATCTCGGCCCTACAATGAGCAGTTCTTC. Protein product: CASSSPRSRPYNEQFF.